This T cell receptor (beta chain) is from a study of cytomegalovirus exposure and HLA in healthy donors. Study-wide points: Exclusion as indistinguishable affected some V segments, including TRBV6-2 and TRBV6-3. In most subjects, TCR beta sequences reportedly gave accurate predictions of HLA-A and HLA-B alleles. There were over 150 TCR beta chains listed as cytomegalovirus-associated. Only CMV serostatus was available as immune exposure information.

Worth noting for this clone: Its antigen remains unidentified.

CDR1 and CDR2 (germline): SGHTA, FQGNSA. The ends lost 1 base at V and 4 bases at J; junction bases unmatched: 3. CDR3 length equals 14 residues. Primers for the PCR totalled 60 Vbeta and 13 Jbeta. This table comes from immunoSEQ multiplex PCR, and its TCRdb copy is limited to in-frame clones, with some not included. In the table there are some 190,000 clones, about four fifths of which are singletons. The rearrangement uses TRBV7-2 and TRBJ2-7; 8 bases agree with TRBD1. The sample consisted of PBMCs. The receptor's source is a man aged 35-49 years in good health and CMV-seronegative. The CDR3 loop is CASSLGQGIYEQYF. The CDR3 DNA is TGTGCCAGCAGCTTAGGACAGGGGATTTACGAGCAGTACTTC.